Listed below are T cell receptor beta chains from one sample, sequenced in a study of blood T cell repertoires in COVID-19. Using immunoSEQ multiplex PCR, the repertoire was profiled, and TCRdb retains in-frame clones only, with some absent. The sample yields tens of thousands of clones, around nine tenths seen once. The sequenced sample was peripheral blood. Receptors originate from a woman in her 70s with acute or convalescent COVID-19. The CDR3 runs from the conserved cysteine through the conserved F or W. The D gene is left open where the match is weak. Some rows mark clone size as missing; the rest say once, few, many or name a class of expanded clone.

V	J	size	D	DNA	CDR3
TRBV7-7	TRBJ2-1	NA	TRBD2	TGTGCTAGCAGCTTAGGGACTAGCGGGGGGGCTTTTAATGAGCAGTTCTTC	CASSLGTSGGAFNEQFF
TRBV19	TRBJ2-1	NA	TRBD2	TGTGCCAGTAGTATTCGCGCTAGCGGGGGTGAGTATGAGCAGTTCTTC	CASSIRASGGEYEQFF
TRBV14	TRBJ2-1	NA	TRBD2	TGTGCCAGCAGCCAAGATCTACGGGGCGGGAGGGCCTCCAATGAGCAGTTCTTC	CASSQDLRGGRASNEQFF
TRBV11-2	TRBJ2-1	NA	NA	TGTGCCAGCAGCTTATCCCCGTACCTGAGCTCCTACAATGAGCAGTTCTTC	CASSLSPYLSSYNEQFF
TRBV7-9	TRBJ1-5	NA	NA	TGTGCCAGCAGCCGCGAGACAACCGCATGGAATAGCAATCAGCCCCAGCATTTT	CASSRETTAWNSNQPQHF
TRBV6-5	TRBJ2-7	NA	NA	TGTGCCAGCAGGGCAGCCCCCGGGGGCTCCTACGAGCAGTACTTC	CASRAAPGGSYEQYF
TRBV15	TRBJ1-1	NA	NA	TGTGCCACCAGCCGATCACGCGGGCGGGGTGAAGCTTTCTTT	CATSRSRGRGEAFF
TRBV27	TRBJ1-6	NA	NA	TGTGCCAGCAGTTTAAGGACAGCCGGGTCCTATAATTCACCCCTCCACTTT	CASSLRTAGSYNSPLHF
TRBV6-6	TRBJ1-5	NA	NA	TGTGCCAGCAGTAGCGGGATACAGGAGCATTTT	CASSSGIQEHF
TRBV14	TRBJ2-2	once	TRBD1	TGTGCCAGCAGCCCCCCGACAGGGATGAACACCGGGGAGCTGTTTTTT	CASSPPTGMNTGELFF
TRBV27	TRBJ2-2	NA	NA	TGTGCCAGCACCTGGGGGGTCACCGGGGAGCTGTTTTTT	CASTWGVTGELFF
TRBV7-8	TRBJ1-6	NA	NA	TGTGCCAGCAACCACGCCGCCCAGGTCTATAATTCACCCCTCCACTTT	CASNHAAQVYNSPLHF
TRBV30	TRBJ2-5	NA	NA	TGTGCCTGGAGTGGTGCAGTGCGGGAGACCCAGTACTTC	CAWSGAVRETQYF
TRBV18	TRBJ1-1	NA	TRBD1	TGTGCCAGCTCACAGGACAGGATGAACACTGAAGCTTTCTTT	CASSQDRMNTEAFF
TRBV2	TRBJ2-7	NA	NA	TGTGCCAGCAAAGGACAGAACTCCTACGAGCAGTACTTC	CASKGQNSYEQYF
TRBV9	TRBJ1-1	once	NA	TGTGCCAGCAGCGTATTTATCGGGACTGAAGCTTTCTTT	CASSVFIGTEAFF
TRBV5-5	TRBJ2-7	few	NA	TGTGCCAGCAGCTTGACGGACGGACACTCCTACGAGCAGTACTTC	CASSLTDGHSYEQYF
TRBV4-1	TRBJ1-1	NA	NA	TGCGCCAGCAGCGCTCAGGGCCTGAACACTGAAGCTTTCTTT	CASSAQGLNTEAFF
TRBV6-2/TRBV6-3	TRBJ2-5	NA	NA	TGTGCCAGCAGTCCCGGGGACAAATTGAGGGAGACCCAGTACTTC	CASSPGDKLRETQYF
TRBV6-2/TRBV6-3	TRBJ2-5	NA	NA	TGTGCCAGCAGTTACTCGAAGGGGCAGACCCAGTACTTC	CASSYSKGQTQYF
TRBV19	TRBJ2-3	NA	NA	TGTGCCAGTAGTCCCCAAACAGCAGATACGCAGTATTTT	CASSPQTADTQYF
TRBV5-6	TRBJ2-4	NA	NA	TGTGCCAGCAGCCCCGTCAGGGAACTAGCCAAAAACATTCAGTACTTC	CASSPVRELAKNIQYF
TRBV20-1	TRBJ1-2	medium-sized	NA	TGCAGTGCTAGTGTGAGCTATGGCTACACCTTC	CSASVSYGYTF
TRBV6-4	TRBJ2-2	NA	TRBD1	TGTGCCAGCAGGCCTGACAGGGTCGGCGGGGAGCTGTTTTTT	CASRPDRVGGELFF
TRBV9	TRBJ2-1	few	TRBD2	TGTGCCAGCGGCCTAGCGGGGAACAATGAGCAGTTCTTC	CASGLAGNNEQFF
TRBV19	TRBJ2-5	NA	TRBD1	TGTGCCAGTAGTGGGACAGGGGGGCGGGAGACCCAGTACTTC	CASSGTGGRETQYF
TRBV10-3	TRBJ1-6	few	TRBD1	TGTGCCATCAGTATAACTGGACAGGGCAGCTCACCCCTCCACTTT	CAISITGQGSSPLHF
TRBV6-6	TRBJ2-4	NA	TRBD1	TGTGCCAGCAGTCAATCGGGACAGCCAAGACTAGCCAAAAACATTCAGTACTTC	CASSQSGQPRLAKNIQYF
TRBV18	TRBJ2-7	few	NA	TGTGCCAGCTCACCCACTCAACTATCCTACGAGCAGTACTTC	CASSPTQLSYEQYF
TRBV4-2	TRBJ1-2	NA	TRBD1	TGTGCCAGCAGCCAAAACGGACAGGTCTATGGCTACACCTTC	CASSQNGQVYGYTF
TRBV28	TRBJ1-6	NA	NA	TGTGCCAGCAGTTTAATTTCAGGAGGGTATCGTTCTTCACCCCTCCACTTT	CASSLISGGYRSSPLHF
TRBV21-1	TRBJ1-1	NA	NA	TGTGCCAGCACTAAAGACAGGGGGAGGGACACTGAAGCTTTCTTT	CASTKDRGRDTEAFF
TRBV7-9	TRBJ2-5	NA	NA	TGTGCCAGCAGCGTACGGACAGTCCAAGAGACCCAGTACTTC	CASSVRTVQETQYF
TRBV28	TRBJ1-5	NA	TRBD1	TGTGCCAGCAGTTTATCCAGGGGGCTCGGCAATCAGCCCCAGCATTTT	CASSLSRGLGNQPQHF
TRBV7-9	TRBJ2-1	NA	NA	TGTGCCAGCAGCTCAGGGGTTGAGCAGTTCTTC	CASSSGVEQFF
TRBV1	TRBJ1-5	NA	NA	TGCACCAGCAGCCAAGACAGGGGGCTAGCTGGCAATCAGCCCCAGCATTTT	CTSSQDRGLAGNQPQHF
TRBV27	TRBJ2-3	NA	NA	TGTGCCAGCAGTTTCTGGGGGCGCGGAGATACGCAGTATTTT	CASSFWGRGDTQYF
TRBV7-9	TRBJ2-7	NA	NA	TGTGCCAGCAGCTTCGACAACTACGAGCAGTACTTC	CASSFDNYEQYF
TRBV24-1	TRBJ2-1	NA	NA	TGTGCCACCAGTGCCCAGGCGGCGGACACCTACAATGAGCAGTTCTTC	CATSAQAADTYNEQFF
TRBV30	TRBJ1-4	once	NA	TGTGCCTGGGGACAGAGCCGTGGGGCTAATGAAAAACTGTTTTTT	CAWGQSRGANEKLFF
TRBV19	TRBJ2-7	once	TRBD2	TGTGCCAGTAATTCTAATGGACTAGCGGGAGATGAGCAGTACTTC	CASNSNGLAGDEQYF
TRBV6-5	TRBJ1-5	once	TRBD1	TGTGCCAGCAGTTACGGGGGACAGGGCAATCAGCCCCAGCATTTT	CASSYGGQGNQPQHF
TRBV5-1	TRBJ2-3	NA	TRBD2	TGCGCCAGCAGCTTGGACCGGACTAGCGGGAGCACAGATACGCAGTATTTT	CASSLDRTSGSTDTQYF
TRBV11-2	TRBJ2-3	NA	NA	TGTGCCAGCAGCTTAGACTTGAGCACAGATACGCAGTATTTT	CASSLDLSTDTQYF
TRBV7-9	TRBJ2-7	NA	TRBD2	TGTGCCAGCAGCTTAGCGGGAGGGCCGGGCCCTTACGAGCAGTACTTC	CASSLAGGPGPYEQYF
TRBV7-3	TRBJ2-1	NA	TRBD2	TGTGCCAGCAGCTACTTAGCGGGGGTCGCCTACAATGAGCAGTTCTTC	CASSYLAGVAYNEQFF